This TCR beta chain was captured by sequencing in a study of tumor-infiltrating lymphocytes in primary liver carcinoma. Study-wide background: All lesions had stage T1-T3 N0M0 and roughly 4 to 11 cm widths.

Scientists recovered RNA and DNA together from approximately 20-30 mg of unsorted bulk tissue. Surgical resection was used to treat these primary liver carcinoma patients. No patient had received treatment, and all had chronic HBV infection. With regard to this clonotype: Its ends do not fully match the called genes, so a read error is possible.

Priming with a constant-region primer yielded TCR beta cDNA from roughly 490 ng total RNA. Sequencing libraries for TCR beta derived from three nested multiplex PCR rounds that used slightly modified ARM-PCR. TCRdb reanalysed the multiplex PCR reads using MiXCR and keeps one entry per CDR3 protein. The sample lists more than 95,000 distinct CDR3 sequences; roughly 80% were seen once. Material for sequencing was liver tumor tissue from sampling region 3. Subset described: tumor region T3, left-lateral pole. The receptor's source is a man aged 35 to 55 with primary liver carcinoma and hepatitis B virus infection.

As DNA, the CDR3 is TGTGCCAACAGTTTATTAGGGAATAAGCAGTTCTTC. It yields the protein CANSLLGNKQFF. This chain links TRBV12-3 or TRBV12-4 with TRBJ2-1; D ambiguous. The length of the CDR3 is 12 residues.